A selection of T cell receptor beta chains follows, all from one sample in a study of response to subunit inactivated influenza vaccine. Each CDR3 protein is one row after TCRdb ran MiXCR on the RT-PCR reads. The sample records approximately 530,000 distinct CDR3 sequences, 7.6% being singletons. Sequenced material: PBMCs from blood, taken around 25 months after vaccination. The receptors come from a man aged 50 to 69 who received an inactivated influenza vaccine. Both conserved end residues are part of each CDR3. The D gene is left open where the match is weak. Rows may omit the clone size; those that give it use once, few, many or a size class.

NA	NA	TRBJ2-7	TRBV10-3	CAISAPGSQNSYEQYF	TGTGCCATCAGTGCTCCGGGCAGCCAAAACTCCTACGAGCAGTACTTC
NA	NA	TRBJ2-7	TRBV6-6	CASSTGGVQYF	TGTGCCAGCAGTACCGGAGGGGTACAGTACTTC
NA	TRBD1	TRBJ2-2	TRBV12-3/TRBV12-4	CATNRGLNTGELFF	TGTGCCACAAACAGGGGGCTAAACACCGGGGAGCTGTTTTTT
few	NA	TRBJ1-5	TRBV7-2	CASSLGESSNQPQHF	TGTGCCAGCAGCTTGGGCGAGTCGAGCAATCAGCCCCAGCATTTT
NA	NA	TRBJ2-7	TRBV7-9	CASSLDGDLAAFYEQYF	TGTGCCAGCAGCTTAGACGGAGATCTAGCAGCCTTCTACGAGCAGTACTTC
NA	NA	TRBJ2-3	TRBV29-1	CSAQTPLADLSTDTQYF	TGCAGCGCCCAAACCCCGCTGGCGGACCTCAGCACAGATACGCAGTATTTT
many	NA	TRBJ1-5	TRBV12-3/TRBV12-4	CASSFRGRNQPQHF	TGTGCCAGCAGTTTTAGGGGTCGCAATCAGCCCCAGCATTTT
many	TRBD2	TRBJ2-7	TRBV7-2	CASSLASGSYEQYF	TGTGCCAGCAGCTTGGCTAGCGGGAGTTACGAGCAGTACTTC
NA	TRBD2	TRBJ2-1	TRBV6-5	CASSYSTSLTSGRHNEQFF	TGTGCCAGCAGTTACTCGACGAGCCTGACTAGCGGGAGACACAATGAGCAGTTCTTC
NA	NA	TRBJ2-3	TRBV3-1	CASSQAGTVTDTQYF	TGTGCCAGCAGCCAAGCCGGGACTGTCACAGATACGCAGTATTTT
many	NA	TRBJ2-3	TRBV29-1	CSVEGGASATDTQYF	TGCAGCGTTGAAGGGGGGGCGTCGGCCACAGATACGCAGTATTTT
few	NA	TRBJ2-4	TRBV5-1	CASSLSAQAKNIQYF	TGCGCCAGCAGCTTGTCGGCCCAAGCCAAAAACATTCAGTACTTC
NA	TRBD2	TRBJ2-7	TRBV20-1	CSAGGVDEQYF	TGCAGTGCTGGGGGGGTGGACGAGCAGTACTTC
NA	TRBD1	TRBJ2-7	TRBV6-5	CASSYSTPGQLYEQYF	TGTGCCAGCAGTTACTCGACCCCGGGACAGCTCTACGAGCAGTACTTC
few	TRBD1	TRBJ1-2	TRBV12-3/TRBV12-4	CASSFSQGARGYTF	TGTGCCAGCAGTTTCTCACAGGGGGCGCGCGGCTACACCTTC
NA	NA	TRBJ2-2	TRBV5-6	CASSLSISSYTGELFF	TGTGCCAGCAGCTTGTCCATCTCCTCCTACACCGGGGAGCTGTTTTTT
NA	NA	TRBJ2-5	TRBV27	CASSPRRVETQYF	TGTGCCAGCAGTCCCAGAAGGGTCGAGACCCAGTACTTC
few	TRBD1	TRBJ2-2	TRBV29-1	CSVSDRANTGELFF	TGCAGCGTCTCGGACAGGGCGAACACCGGGGAGCTGTTTTTT
many	NA	TRBJ1-4	TRBV20-1	CSAPPGGRESEKLFF	TGCAGTGCCCCCCCTGGGGGGCGTGAGAGTGAAAAACTGTTTTTT
many	TRBD2	TRBJ2-7	TRBV28	CASSLSGGNGEQYF	TGTGCCAGCAGTTTATCGGGAGGCAATGGCGAGCAGTACTTC
NA	TRBD1	TRBJ2-7	TRBV5-1	CASSLGNRGPYEQYF	TGCGCCAGCAGCTTGGGAAACAGGGGTCCCTACGAGCAGTACTTC
NA	TRBD1	TRBJ1-2	TRBV3-1	CASSRDRGPQYGYTF	TGTGCCAGCAGCCGCGACAGGGGGCCACAGTATGGCTACACCTTC
few	NA	TRBJ2-1	TRBV3-1	CASSQYGGSTYNEQFF	TGTGCCAGCAGCCAATATGGCGGATCCACCTACAATGAGCAGTTCTTC
few	NA	TRBJ2-7	TRBV15	CATSRDYGPYEQYF	TGTGCCACCAGCAGGGACTATGGTCCCTACGAGCAGTACTTC
few	TRBD1	TRBJ2-5	TRBV3-1	CASSHGDSYQETQYF	TGTGCCAGCAGCCATGGGGACAGTTACCAAGAGACCCAGTACTTC
many	TRBD2	TRBJ2-1	TRBV12-3/TRBV12-4	CASSLAGGDEQFF	TGTGCCAGCAGTTTAGCCGGGGGGGATGAGCAGTTCTTC
many	NA	TRBJ2-4	TRBV5-6	CASSGGALAKNIQYF	TGTGCCAGCAGTGGGGGGGCCCTAGCCAAAAACATTCAGTACTTC
NA	NA	TRBJ2-3	TRBV6-5	CASSYGGTGTDTQYF	TGTGCCAGCAGTTACGGGGGAACCGGCACAGATACGCAGTATTTT
NA	NA	TRBJ1-4	TRBV20-1	CSAPRTSRGNEKLFF	TGCAGTGCTCCCCGGACATCCCGGGGAAATGAAAAACTGTTTTTT
few	NA	TRBJ2-7	TRBV7-2	CASSSRTRNEQYF	TGTGCCAGCAGCTCGCGGACAAGGAACGAGCAGTACTTC
NA	NA	TRBJ1-6	TRBV12-3/TRBV12-4	CASSLNGGTLHF	TGTGCCAGCAGCCTCAATGGAGGGACCCTCCACTTT
few	NA	TRBJ2-5	TRBV4-3	CASSQDLERDRTLKETQYF	TGCGCCAGCAGCCAAGATCTTGAGAGGGATCGGACTCTTAAAGAGACCCAGTACTTC
many	NA	TRBJ1-6	TRBV7-2	CASSSGLDNSPLHF	TGTGCCAGCAGCTCTGGACTGGATAATTCACCCCTCCACTTT
many	NA	TRBJ2-2	TRBV6-2/TRBV6-3	CASSYIVRGGELFF	TGTGCCAGCAGTTACATCGTGAGGGGCGGGGAGCTGTTTTTT
NA	NA	TRBJ2-1	TRBV12-3/TRBV12-4	CASRDKLYNEQFF	TGTGCCAGCAGAGACAAGCTATACAATGAGCAGTTCTTC
NA	TRBD1	TRBJ1-6	TRBV6-2/TRBV6-3	CASSWAGQENSPLHF	TGTGCCAGCAGCTGGGCGGGACAGGAGAATTCACCCCTCCACTTT
NA	TRBD2	TRBJ2-5	TRBV20-1	CSAGGGTSGLVKTQYF	TGCAGTGCTGGGGGGGGGACTAGCGGTTTGGTAAAGACCCAGTACTTC
many	NA	TRBJ1-1	TRBV7-8	CASSSQSGHTEAFF	TGTGCCAGCAGCTCCCAGTCCGGGCACACTGAAGCTTTCTTT
NA	TRBD1	TRBJ2-1	TRBV6-2/TRBV6-3	CASRRTGGSYNEQFF	TGTGCCAGCAGAAGGACAGGGGGCTCCTACAATGAGCAGTTCTTC
NA	TRBD2	TRBJ2-2	TRBV9	CASSAPSGATNTGELFF	TGTGCCAGCAGCGCCCCTAGCGGGGCCACGAACACCGGGGAGCTGTTTTTT
many	TRBD2	TRBJ2-1	TRBV5-1	CASSATVAGETYNEQFF	TGCGCCAGCAGCGCAACCGTAGCGGGAGAGACCTACAATGAGCAGTTCTTC
many	NA	TRBJ1-5	TRBV4-1	CASSQDWMSNQPQHF	TGCGCCAGCAGCCAAGATTGGATGAGCAATCAGCCCCAGCATTTT
NA	TRBD2	TRBJ2-1	TRBV20-1	CSARDRVSGRAHEQFF	TGCAGTGCTAGAGATCGAGTTAGCGGGAGGGCTCATGAGCAGTTCTTC
few	TRBD1	TRBJ1-5	TRBV7-9	CASSLVGQGNQPQHF	TGTGCCAGCAGCTTAGTCGGACAGGGGAATCAGCCCCAGCATTTT
few	NA	TRBJ2-1	TRBV20-1	CSARDLGGGPNNEQFF	TGCAGTGCTAGAGATCTCGGTGGGGGACCGAACAATGAGCAGTTCTTC
NA	NA	TRBJ2-3	TRBV11-2	CASSFRFKSVNTDTQYF	TGTGCCAGCAGCTTTAGGTTTAAAAGCGTAAACACAGATACGCAGTATTTT
few	NA	TRBJ1-1	TRBV25-1	CASSYMGGTEAFF	TGTGCCAGCAGTTATATGGGAGGCACTGAAGCTTTCTTT
few	NA	TRBJ2-5	TRBV12-3/TRBV12-4	CASSLGLYQETQYF	TGTGCCAGCAGTTTGGGATTGTACCAAGAGACCCAGTACTTC
many	NA	TRBJ1-5	TRBV6-5	CASSYGGSNQPQHF	TGTGCCAGCAGTTATGGTGGTAGCAATCAGCCCCAGCATTTT
NA	TRBD2	TRBJ2-5	TRBV12-3/TRBV12-4	CASRPSGGALETQYF	TGTGCCAGCAGACCAAGCGGGGGGGCCTTAGAGACCCAGTACTTC
few	TRBD2	TRBJ2-1	TRBV5-1	CASSWPSREVTYNEQFF	TGCGCCAGCAGCTGGCCCTCGCGGGAGGTAACCTACAATGAGCAGTTCTTC
many	NA	TRBJ1-5	TRBV6-1	CASSELGGAGRSNQPQHF	TGTGCCAGCAGTGAATTGGGGGGCGCGGGGAGAAGCAATCAGCCCCAGCATTTT
few	TRBD2	TRBJ2-6	TRBV10-3	CAISDSASGSAGANVLTF	TGTGCCATCAGTGATTCGGCTAGCGGGAGCGCTGGGGCCAACGTCCTGACTTTC